A single sample gave rise to the 8 T cell receptor beta chains below, sequenced in a study of breast tumors, draining lymph nodes, adjacent tissues. Breast cancer patients provided tissue from their axillary draining lymph nodes. TCRdb re-derived calls from the multiplex PCR reads in MiXCR, one entry per CDR3 protein. The sample lists over 150,000 distinct CDR3 sequences, 25% to 40% occurring once. The sequenced material came from axillary lymph node tissue. The receptor set was obtained from a female donor with breast cancer. Some clones in this sample may be carry-over from other donors' samples.

Concerning this clonotype: One end of the junction is discordant with germline, which a read error may explain. The chain is built from TRBV3-1 and TRBJ1-4; a possible D gene is TRBD1 (6 bases). From germline, CDR1 is LGHDT and CDR2 YNNKEL (reference sequence). The CDR3 spans 13 residues. The DNA for the CDR3 is TGCGCCAGCAGCCAGGGGCTAAATGAAAAACTGTCTTTT. Protein product: CASSQGLNEKLSF.

This clonotype was seen only a few times. This chain uses TRBV3-1 with TRBJ2-2; D tentatively fits TRBD1 or TRBD2 (5 bases each). Germline CDR1 and CDR2: LGHDT and YNNKEL (reference sequence). Between the trimmed V and J ends, which lost 4 bases and 7 bases, there was a span of 13 bases. CDR3 length: 14 residues. CDR3 nucleotide sequence: TGTGCCAGCAGCCCAAGTCGTGGGGGCGGGGAGCTGTTTTTT. Residues: CASSPSRGGGELFF.

For this clonotype: Since a much larger clone is just one base distant, this may be a read error. The J gene is TRBJ2-3, the V gene TRBV30; the D gene is possibly TRBD1 (6 bases). Gene TRBJ1-5 matches the end of the DNA better, so the J call may be wrong. The CDR3 is made up of 14 amino acids. CDR1 and CDR2 from the germline V gene are GTSNPN and SVGIG (reference sequence). As DNA, the CDR3 is TGTGCCTGGAGTGTAGGGGGGCCCACAGATACGCAGCATTTT. Its protein product is CAWSVGGPTDTQHF.

This clonotype was counted many times. The chain recombines TRBV19 with TRBJ2-5; TRBD1 aligns across 7 bases. The V and J ends lost 4 bases and 1 base, in that order; junction bases with no gene match: 6. CDR3 size: 15 residues. The germline V gene encodes CDR1 LNHDA and CDR2 SQIVND (reference sequence). The CDR3 DNA follows: TGTGCCAGTAGTACGACGAGGGGGCGCCAAGAGACCCAGTACTTC. Protein: CASSTTRGRQETQYF.

This clonotype was counted between two and nine times. A read error may be the cause here, since a much bigger clone is one base away. The DNA for the CDR3 is TGTGCCAGCAGTCACCGGGAATTCTATGGCTACACCTTC. It translates to CASSHREFYGYTF. J is TRBJ1-2 and V is TRBV6-5; D is uncertain. Germline CDR1 reads MNHEY; CDR2 reads SVGAGI. Trimming shortened V by 5 bases and J by 4 bases, and 11 bases separated the two germline ends. This CDR3 region has 13 residues.

This clonotype was found a few times. J is TRBJ1-3 and V is TRBV18, with no clear D. The CDR3 spans 15 residues. V lost 6 bases and J 0 bases, leaving 12 bases between the germline ends. Germline-derived CDR1 and CDR2 are KGHSH and LQKENI. Here the CDR3 DNA reads TGTGCCAGCTCCACCCCCCCAAGCTCTGGAAACACCATATATTTT. It encodes CASSTPPSSGNTIYF.

The chain uses TRBV7-9 and TRBJ2-2; D is possibly TRBD2 (6 bases). The CDR3 covers 15 residues. The germline V gene encodes CDR1 SEHNR and CDR2 FQNEAQ (reference sequence). Trimming left V 3 bases short and J 4 bases short, with 12 bases between. The CDR3 coding sequence is TGTGCCAGCAGCTTTAGGAGGGTCAGCACCGGGGAGCTGTTTTTT. Residues: CASSFRRVSTGELFF.

In the case of this clonotype: A single base separates this from a much larger clone, so it may be a read error. CDR3 residues: CASSLHLGGNTIYF. CDR3 nucleotides: TGTGCCAGCAGCTTACACCTGGGGGGAAACACCATATATTTT. The gene calls are TRBV11-2 and TRBJ1-3, with D unresolved. CDR1 and CDR2 (germline): SGHAT, FQNNGV. Trimming shortened V by 2 bases and J by 4 bases, and 9 bases separated the two germline ends. The CDR3 extends over 14 amino acids.